The T cell receptor beta chain described here comes from a study of T cell changes during pregnancy in multiple sclerosis. Sequenced by immunoSEQ multiplex PCR; TCRdb stores in-frame clones only, minus some. The sample has over 35,000 clones; roughly nine tenths are singletons. The input for sequencing was CD4+ T cells from peripheral blood mononuclear cells, taken in the first trimester of pregnancy. The clonotype comes from a female donor with multiple sclerosis, enrolled in a pregnancy study.

CDR3 DNA: TGTGCCAGCAGCTTCCGGACAGGGCTTAACACTGAAGCTTTCTTT. This gives the protein CASSFRTGLNTEAFF. The chain employs TRBV11-1 and TRBJ1-1; 8 bases agree with TRBD1. There are 15 residues in the CDR3. Germline V CDR1 and CDR2: SGHAT, FQDESV (reference sequence). V lost 3 bases to trimming and J lost 2 bases; unmatched junction nucleotides: 5.